This passage covers 27 T cell receptor beta chains from one sample sequenced in a study. MiXCR, applied by TCRdb to the RT-PCR reads, yields one record per CDR3 protein. The table has hundreds of thousands of distinct CDR3 sequences, over 12% seen once. Sequenced material: memory CD4+ T cells from blood. The receptor source for this set is a female donor in good health, serving as a healthy control.

Of note for this clonotype: The junction departs from the called germline gene at one end, perhaps through a read error. V is TRBV7-9 and J is TRBJ2-3, with D hard to call. The V gene's germline CDR1 is SEHNR and CDR2 FQNEAQ (reference sequence). CDR3 size: 11 residues. CDR3 DNA: TGTGCCAGCAGCACCTCAGATAAGCAGTATTTT. Its protein is CASSTSDKQYF.

This chain links TRBV28 with TRBJ1-6; TRBD1 aligns across 7 bases. The CDR3 extends over 14 amino acids. V gave up 5 bases and J gave up 5 bases; unmatched junction bases: 3. Per germline, CDR1 MDHEN and CDR2 SYDVKM. For the CDR3, the DNA is TGTGCCAGCAGTATGACAGGGCATAATTCACCCCTCCACTTT. Encoded protein: CASSMTGHNSPLHF. Full variable domain (remainder filled in from reference TRBV28 and TRBJ1-6): DVKVTQSSRYLVKRTGEKVFLECVQDMDHENMFWYRQDPGLGLRLIYFSYDVKMKEKGDIPEGYSVSREKKERFSLILESASTNQTSMYLCASSMTGHNSPLHFGNGTRLTVT.

The J gene is TRBJ2-7, the V gene TRBV4-1, with TRBD1 matching 8 bases. V shed 1 base, J shed 0 bases, and the junction held 5 bases outside the gene matches. This CDR3 contains 16 residues. The germline CDR1 and CDR2 sequences are MGHRA and YSYEKL. In DNA form, the CDR3 reads TGCGCCAGCAGCCAAGGGGGAGGACAGGGCTCCTACGAGCAGTACTTC. Amino acid sequence: CASSQGGGQGSYEQYF.

The chain uses TRBV30 and TRBJ1-1; D is uncertain. V lost 5 bases to trimming and J lost 4 bases, with 11 bases between them. Germline V gene lookup returns CDR1 GTSNPN and CDR2 SVGIG (reference sequence). The CDR3 has 12 amino acids. CDR3 DNA sequence: TGTGCCTGGGAATATTCGGGCACTGAAGCTTTCTTT. It codes for CAWEYSGTEAFF.

CDR3 DNA: TGTGCCAGCAGTGCGATGGGATATGGCTACACCTTC. Translated, it gives CASSAMGYGYTF. The chain uses TRBV28 and TRBJ1-2; D gene uncertain. CDR3 length: 12 residues. The germline V and J ends were trimmed by 5 bases and 5 bases, with 9 bases remaining between them. The germline V gene encodes CDR1 MDHEN and CDR2 SYDVKM.

This clonotype occurred a few times. This chain uses TRBV3-1 with TRBJ2-1, with 12 bases aligning to TRBD1. The CDR3 is made up of 15 amino acids. Germline-derived CDR1 and CDR2 are LGHDT and YNNKEL (reference sequence). Trimming cost V 4 bases and J 6 bases; bases outside gene matches: 4. CDR3 bases: TGTGCCAGCAGCCGCGGGACAGGGGGCGGCAATGAGCAGTTCTTC. Its translation: CASSRGTGGGNEQFF.

The J gene is TRBJ2-4, the V gene TRBV20-1; 7 bases align to TRBD2. CDR3 length: 16 residues. J lost 1 base, V lost 5 bases, and 11 bases had no gene match. Per the germline V gene, CDR1 is DFQATT and CDR2 is SNEGSKA (reference sequence). For the CDR3, the DNA is TGCAGTGCTCTACATGCTGGGGGGGGTGCCAAAAACATTCAGTACTTC. As protein: CSALHAGGGAKNIQYF.

There are many counts of this clonotype. The CDR3 coding sequence is TGTGCCAGCAGCCGGGACAGGGCATACAATCAGCCCCAGCATTTT. Translating it yields CASSRDRAYNQPQHF. This chain links TRBV6-1 with TRBJ1-5; 9 bases match TRBD1. This CDR3 contains 15 residues. J lost 3 bases, V lost 6 bases, and 6 bases had no gene match. Germline CDR1 and CDR2: MNHNS and SASEGT.

The J gene is TRBJ2-1, the V gene TRBV5-6, with 16 nucleotides matching TRBD2. Unmatched junction bases numbered 8, after V lost 4 bases and J lost 4 bases. Germline V lookup: CDR1 SGHDT, CDR2 YYEEEE. This CDR3 region has 18 residues. This CDR3 is CASSMFGTSGRVYNEQFF. CDR3 bases: TGTGCCAGCAGCATGTTCGGGACTAGCGGGAGGGTATACAATGAGCAGTTCTTC.

This clonotype has more than one count but fewer than ten. This sequence joins TRBV7-3 and TRBJ2-3; tentative D call: TRBD1 (6 bases). This CDR3 is 15 amino acids long. V lost 7 bases, J lost 4 bases, and 18 bases lay in between. From germline, CDR1 is SGHTA and CDR2 FQGTGA. CDR3 residues: CASTPTGSGPDTQYF. The CDR3 DNA follows: TGTGCCAGCACCCCCACAGGGTCTGGCCCAGATACGCAGTATTTT.

In this sample, this clonotype turned up a few times. This chain connects TRBV6-2 or TRBV6-3 to TRBJ2-5, with unresolved D. V was trimmed by 2 bases and J by 2 bases, leaving 9 bases between them. CDR1 and CDR2 (germline): MNHEY, SVGEGT. CDR3 length equals 14 residues. The CDR3 spells CASSYRRNQETQYF. The CDR3 DNA reads as TGTGCCAGCAGTTACCGCAGGAATCAAGAGACCCAGTACTTC.

A few counts support this clonotype. The rearrangement links TRBV20-1 to TRBJ2-6; D unclear. CDR3 length: 15 amino acids. Trimming removed 0 bases from V and 2 bases from J, with 8 bases in between. CDR1 is DFQATT and CDR2 is SNEGSKA in the germline V gene (reference sequence). CDR3 amino acids: CSARDYGTGANVLTF. CDR3 DNA: TGCAGTGCTAGAGATTACGGAACTGGGGCCAACGTCCTGACTTTC.

This clonotype was counted ten times or more. The chain is built from TRBV7-2 and TRBJ2-1; 7 bases line up with TRBD2. This CDR3 is built from 16 residues. The V and J ends lost 1 base and 8 bases, in that order; junction bases with no gene match: 11. Germline V gene data show CDR1 as SGHTA and CDR2 as FQGNSA. For the CDR3, the DNA is TGTGCCAGCAGCTTAGATAGGGGAGGGCTAGGGGATGAGCAGTTCTTC. Protein: CASSLDRGGLGDEQFF.

This clonotype has just a few counts. This chain joins TRBV20-1 and TRBJ2-5, with TRBD1 identical over 10 bases. Trimming took 2 bases from V and 5 from J; bases not matched to a gene: 5. Germline lookup yields CDR1 DFQATT and CDR2 SNEGSKA (reference sequence). This CDR3 comprises 14 residues. CDR3 residues: CSARIPGQGETQYF. CDR3 DNA sequence: TGCAGTGCTAGAATACCGGGACAGGGGGAGACCCAGTACTTC.

This clonotype appeared a few times. The junction shows a germline mismatch at one end, possibly a read error. The chain is built from TRBV20-1 and TRBJ1-1; possibly TRBD1 for D (5 bases). The CDR3 covers 12 residues. CDR1 DFQATT and CDR2 SNEGSKA come from the germline V gene (reference sequence). CDR3 protein: CSPGTSNTEAFF. DNA for the CDR3: TGTAGCCCCGGGACCTCGAACACTGAAGCTTTCTTT.

The CDR3 is CASSEESYNEQFF. CDR3 in DNA: TGTGCCAGCAGTGAAGAGTCCTACAATGAGCAGTTCTTC. J is TRBJ2-1 and V is TRBV2; D is ambiguous. This CDR3 has 13 residues. The V gene lost 1 base and the J gene lost 1 base, with 2 bases spanning the gap. Looked up from germline, CDR1 is SNHLY and CDR2 is FYNNEI.

The chain is built from TRBV7-3 and TRBJ1-1; possible D gene TRBD1, 5 bases. The CDR3 loop spans 14 amino acids. CDR1 is SGHTA, CDR2 FQGTGA, per germline. The V and J ends lost 5 bases and 1 base respectively, with 11 bases between them. The CDR3 DNA reads as TGTGCCAGCAGCCCGGGGGGGAGGAACACTGAAGCTTTCTTT. Protein product: CASSPGGRNTEAFF.

The chain links TRBV28 to TRBJ2-5; 8 nucleotides align to TRBD2. CDR3 length: 13 amino acids. CDR1 is MDHEN, CDR2 SYDVKM, per germline. The J segment lost 5 bases and the V segment lost 10 bases, leaving 9 bases of the junction unmatched. In DNA form, the CDR3 reads TGTGCCACGGGGGGGGGTAGCGGCGAGACCCAGTACTTC. Protein sequence: CATGGGSGETQYF.

The CDR3 DNA sequence: TGCGCCAGCACACAGCGGGAGTCAACAGATACGCAGTATTTT. Residues: CASTQRESTDTQYF. The gene calls are TRBV5-1 and TRBJ2-3, with TRBD2 matching over 8 bases. J lost 3 bases, V lost 6 bases, and 6 bases had no gene match. CDR1 and CDR2 from the germline V gene are SGHRS and YFSETQ. The CDR3 spans 14 residues. The variable domain in full, completed from reference TRBV5-1 and TRBJ2-3, reads KAGVTQTPRYLIKTRGQQVTLSCSPISGHRSVSWYQQTPGQGLQFLFEYFSETQRNKGNFPGRFSGRQFSNSRSEMNVSTLELGDSALYLCASTQRESTDTQYFGPGTRLTVL.

In regard to this clonotype: A clone one base away is much larger, so this may be a read error. The chain carries TRBV5-8 and TRBJ2-7; TRBD1 agrees at 9 bases. Germline values: CDR1 SGHTS, CDR2 YDEGEE. This CDR3 is built from 14 residues. V lost 1 base to trimming and J lost 5 bases; unmatched junction nucleotides: 4. The DNA for the CDR3 is TGTGCCAGCAGCTTGATCGGACAGGGGCACGAGCAGTACTTC. Translated, it gives CASSLIGQGHEQYF.

The chain uses TRBV20-1 and TRBJ2-5; perhaps TRBD1 as D (5 bases). V lost 1 base and J lost 5, with 11 bases in between. Germline loops: CDR1 DFQATT, CDR2 SNEGSKA (reference sequence). The CDR3 consists of 13 residues. The CDR3 reads CSARAGPRETQYF. Here the CDR3 DNA reads TGCAGTGCTAGAGCAGGGCCCCGCGAGACCCAGTACTTC.

This clonotype was seen only a few times. The rearrangement uses TRBV2 and TRBJ2-7; no definite D call. The V end lost 5 bases, the J end lost 0 bases, and 8 bases lay between the germline ends. This CDR3 is 13 amino acids long. Germline loops: CDR1 SNHLY, CDR2 FYNNEI. The CDR3 loop is CASSSQASYEQYF. The CDR3 DNA is TGTGCCAGCAGTTCCCAGGCCTCCTACGAGCAGTACTTC.

This clonotype was observed at least ten times. The genes are TRBV7-9 and TRBJ2-7; TRBD2 matches at 15 bases. Trimming at V came to 6 bases and at J to 6 bases, leaving 12 bases not matched to a gene. CDR3 length: 17 residues. Germline lookup yields CDR1 SEHNR and CDR2 FQNEAQ (reference sequence). Here the CDR3 reads CASSIPPGLAGGGEQYF. DNA for the CDR3: TGTGCCAGCAGTATTCCTCCGGGACTAGCGGGAGGAGGCGAGCAGTACTTC.

This clonotype has only a few counts. The chain couples TRBV7-9 to TRBJ1-4; tentative D call: TRBD1 (6 bases). The CDR3 is made up of 15 amino acids. The germline V gene has CDR1 SEHNR and CDR2 FQNEAQ (reference sequence). The V end lost 6 bases, the J end lost 10 bases, and 21 bases lay between the germline ends. For the CDR3, the DNA is TGTGCCAGCAGACACGAGACAGGTTTATTCGGAAAACTGTTTTTT. It is translated as CASRHETGLFGKLFF.

The chain recombines TRBV5-1 with TRBJ2-3; 9 positions agree with TRBD1. V was clipped by 7 bases and J by 7 bases; unmatched bases: 13. The CDR3 is 15 amino acids. Germline V lookup: CDR1 SGHRS, CDR2 YFSETQ. Here the CDR3 reads CASRPSPDRGNTQYF. CDR3 coding DNA: TGCGCCAGCCGACCATCACCGGACAGGGGCAATACGCAGTATTTT.

This clonotype occurred many times. DNA for the CDR3: TGTGCCACCAGTGACCCCCGGACAGGGTCCGGGAATGAGCAGTTCTTC. It specifies CATSDPRTGSGNEQFF. The chain joins TRBV24-1 to TRBJ2-1; 8 bases align to TRBD1. V shed 4 bases and J 7 bases; nucleotides not matched to a gene: 11. Per the germline V gene, CDR1 is KGHDR and CDR2 is SFDVKD. The CDR3 covers 16 residues.

The chain is built from TRBV14 and TRBJ2-2; D is unclear. The germline V and J ends were trimmed by 0 bases and 7 bases, with 12 bases remaining between them. Germline loops: CDR1 SGHDN, CDR2 FVKESK. This CDR3 has 15 amino acids. DNA for the CDR3: TGTGCCAGCAGCCAAGAAAGGGTGTATGGCGGGGAGCTGTTTTTT. Protein sequence: CASSQERVYGGELFF.